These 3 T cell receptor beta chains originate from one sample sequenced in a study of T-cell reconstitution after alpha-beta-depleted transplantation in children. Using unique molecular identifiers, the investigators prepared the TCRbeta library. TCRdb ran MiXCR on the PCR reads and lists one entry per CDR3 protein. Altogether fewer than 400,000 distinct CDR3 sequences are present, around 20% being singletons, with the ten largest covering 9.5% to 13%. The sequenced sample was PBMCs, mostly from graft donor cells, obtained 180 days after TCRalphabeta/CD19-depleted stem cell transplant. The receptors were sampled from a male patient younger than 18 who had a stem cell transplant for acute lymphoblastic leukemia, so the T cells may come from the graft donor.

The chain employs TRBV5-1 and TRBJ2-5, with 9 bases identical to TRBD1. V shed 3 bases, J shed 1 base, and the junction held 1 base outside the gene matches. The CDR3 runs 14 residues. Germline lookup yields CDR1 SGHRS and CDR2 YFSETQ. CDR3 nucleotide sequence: TGCGCCAGCAGCTGGGGACAGGGCCAAGAGACCCAGTACTTC. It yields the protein CASSWGQGQETQYF.

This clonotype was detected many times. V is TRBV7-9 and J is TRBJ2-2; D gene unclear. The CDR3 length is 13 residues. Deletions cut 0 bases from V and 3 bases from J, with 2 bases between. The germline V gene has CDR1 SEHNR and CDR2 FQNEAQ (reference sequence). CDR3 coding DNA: TGTGCCAGCAGCTTAGCGGACACCGGGGAGCTGTTTTTT. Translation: CASSLADTGELFF.

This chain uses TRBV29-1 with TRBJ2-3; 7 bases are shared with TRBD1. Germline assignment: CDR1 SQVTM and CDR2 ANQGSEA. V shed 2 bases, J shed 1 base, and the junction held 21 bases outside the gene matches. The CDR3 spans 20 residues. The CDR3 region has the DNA TGCAGCGTTGAAAGGATAACCGGGACAGTTCCATCCTCCGGCACAGATACGCAGTATTTT. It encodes CSVERITGTVPSSGTDTQYF.